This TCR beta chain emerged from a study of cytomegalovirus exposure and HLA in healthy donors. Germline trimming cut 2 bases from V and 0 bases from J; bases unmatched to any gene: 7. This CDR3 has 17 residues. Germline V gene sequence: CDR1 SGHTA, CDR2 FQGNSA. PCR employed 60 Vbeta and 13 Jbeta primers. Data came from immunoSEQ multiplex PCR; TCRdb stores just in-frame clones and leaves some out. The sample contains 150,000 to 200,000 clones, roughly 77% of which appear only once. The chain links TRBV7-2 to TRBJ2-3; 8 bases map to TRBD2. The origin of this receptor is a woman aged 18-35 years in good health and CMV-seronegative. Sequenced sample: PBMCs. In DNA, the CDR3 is TGTGCCAGCAGCTTATATTCAGCGGGAGCTAGCACAGATACGCAGTATTTT. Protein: CASSLYSAGASTDTQYF.